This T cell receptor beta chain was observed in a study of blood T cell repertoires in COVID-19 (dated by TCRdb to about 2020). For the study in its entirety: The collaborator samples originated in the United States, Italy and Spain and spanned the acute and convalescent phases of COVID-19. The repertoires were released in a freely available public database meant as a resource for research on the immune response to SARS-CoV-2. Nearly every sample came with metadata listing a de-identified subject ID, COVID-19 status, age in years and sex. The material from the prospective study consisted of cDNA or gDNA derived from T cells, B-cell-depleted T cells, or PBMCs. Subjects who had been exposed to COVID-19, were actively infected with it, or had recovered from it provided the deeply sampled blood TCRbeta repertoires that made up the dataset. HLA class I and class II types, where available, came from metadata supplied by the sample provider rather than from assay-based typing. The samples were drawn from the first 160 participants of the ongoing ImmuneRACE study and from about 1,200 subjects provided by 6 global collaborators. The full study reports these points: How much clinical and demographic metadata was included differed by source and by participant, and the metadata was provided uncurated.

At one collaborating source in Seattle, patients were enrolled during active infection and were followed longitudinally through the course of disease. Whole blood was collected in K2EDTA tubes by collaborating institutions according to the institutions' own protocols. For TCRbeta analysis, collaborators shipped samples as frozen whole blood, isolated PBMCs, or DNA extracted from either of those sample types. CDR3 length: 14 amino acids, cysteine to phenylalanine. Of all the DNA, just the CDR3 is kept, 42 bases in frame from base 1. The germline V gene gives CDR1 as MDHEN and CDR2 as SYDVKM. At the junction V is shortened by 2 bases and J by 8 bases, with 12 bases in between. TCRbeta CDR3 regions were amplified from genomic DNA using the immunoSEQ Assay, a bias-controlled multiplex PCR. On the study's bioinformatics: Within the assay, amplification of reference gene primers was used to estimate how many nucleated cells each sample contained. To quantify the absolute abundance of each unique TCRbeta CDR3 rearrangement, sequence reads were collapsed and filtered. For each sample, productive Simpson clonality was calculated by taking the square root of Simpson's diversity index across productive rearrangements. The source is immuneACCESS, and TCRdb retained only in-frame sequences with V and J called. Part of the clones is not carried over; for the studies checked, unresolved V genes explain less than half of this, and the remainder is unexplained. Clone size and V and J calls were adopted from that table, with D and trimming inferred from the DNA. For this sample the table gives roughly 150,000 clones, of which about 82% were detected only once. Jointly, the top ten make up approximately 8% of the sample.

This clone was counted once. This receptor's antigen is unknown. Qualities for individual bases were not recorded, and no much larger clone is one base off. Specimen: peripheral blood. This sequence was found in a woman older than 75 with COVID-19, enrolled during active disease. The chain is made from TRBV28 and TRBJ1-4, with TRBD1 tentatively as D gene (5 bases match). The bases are TGTGCCAGCAGTTTAAGGGGAAGTAGGGAAAAACTGTTTTTT. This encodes CASSLRGSREKLFF.